This T cell receptor (beta chain) stems from a study of beta chain features in type 1 diabetes. Trimming took off 4 bases at V and 6 bases at J, with 10 bases between the two ends. Germline CDR1 reads SGHDT; CDR2 reads YYEEEE. This CDR3 comprises 12 residues. Expressed TCRB transcripts were sequenced after all isolated RNA was converted to cDNA. Assay used: immunoSEQ multiplex PCR; TCRdb lists only in-frame clones, some missing. The sample holds 600,000 to 700,000 clones, around 15% seen once. General observations from the study: Moderate but significant shortening of TCRB CDR3s was recorded in all four CD4+ subsets from Type 1 diabetes patients.

Details on this clone: The antigen remains unidentified.

The sequenced sample was naive CD4+ T cells from blood. The J gene is TRBJ1-2, the V gene TRBV5-6, with D maybe TRBD1 (6 bases). This clonotype was sampled from a man aged 18 to 35 with type 1 diabetes. The CDR3 region is CASSPQGNGYTF. DNA for the CDR3: TGTGCCAGCAGCCCTCAGGGGAATGGCTACACCTTC.